The text below deals with one T cell receptor (beta chain). The CD8+ and CD4+ T cells were negatively isolated, with the TEMRA cells enriched by FACS. It was with random hexamers that roughly 0.5 to 1 ug RNA was reverse transcribed. TCRdb reprocessed the immunoSEQ multiplex PCR reads with MiXCR, giving one entry per CDR3 protein. Of about 85,000 distinct CDR3 sequences listed, 94% are singletons. This entry belongs to a study of CD8 T cells in Susac syndrome. The CDR3 covers 13 residues. V was clipped by 4 bases and J by 0 bases, with 7 bases between them. Germline V gene lookup returns CDR1 MNHEY and CDR2 SVGEGT.

The sequence came from a human donor in good health. Specimen: CD8+ T cells from PBMCs. V usage is TRBV6-2 or TRBV6-3 and J usage is TRBJ2-7; D tentatively reads TRBD1 or TRBD2 (5 bases each). CDR3 sequence (DNA): TGTGCCAGCAGTTGGGGGAGCTCCTACGAGCAGTACTTC. This gives the protein CASSWGSSYEQYF.